These T cell receptor beta chains were read from a single sample in a study of OX40 agonist ivuxolimab in advanced cancers. The data were produced by immunoSEQ multiplex PCR, yet TCRdb's version contains in-frame clones alone and is incomplete. The profile covers about 73,000 clones, with 80% to 95% appearing a single time and approximately 0.49% taken by the ten largest. The material was CD4+ or CD8+ T cells sorted from blood, obtained in a trial of the OX40 agonist ivuxolimab. These receptors were collected from an adult with an advanced solid tumor such as melanoma, head and neck, liver or kidney cancer. Both conserved end residues are part of each CDR3. A D gene is named only where the DNA matches it firmly. Clone size is given for some rows only: seen once, a few or many times, or a class if the clone is expanded.

CASSSGLAGGGADTQYF,TGCGCCAGCAGCTCAGGACTAGCGGGAGGGGGGGCAGATACGCAGTATTTT,TRBJ2-3,.,TRBV4-3,TRBD2
CASSQNRAGEQFF,TGTGCCAGCAGCCAGAACAGGGCCGGTGAGCAGTTCTTC,TRBJ2-1,.,TRBV11-2,.
CASSRTSGTDTQYF,TGTGCCAGCAGTCGGACTAGCGGCACAGATACGCAGTATTTT,TRBJ2-3,.,TRBV2,TRBD2
CASSMDGRYNEQFF,TGTGCCAGTAGTATGGATGGGCGCTACAATGAGCAGTTCTTC,TRBJ2-1,.,TRBV19,.
CASRDRDGHDTEAFF,TGTGCCAGCAGGGACAGGGACGGACATGACACTGAAGCTTTCTTT,TRBJ1-1,.,TRBV27,TRBD1
CASSPGLAGGRQYF,TGTGCCAGCAGCCCGGGACTAGCGGGAGGTAGGCAGTATTTT,TRBJ2-3,.,TRBV7-2,TRBD2
CASSLPGTSAHEQYF,TGTGCCAGCAGTTTACCCGGGACATCTGCCCACGAGCAGTACTTC,TRBJ2-7,few,TRBV28,.
CAISDVGLADLYEQYF,TGTGCCATCAGTGATGTAGGACTAGCGGACCTCTACGAGCAGTACTTC,TRBJ2-7,.,TRBV10-3,TRBD2
CASSLSGGNTGELFF,TGTGCCAGCAGCCTTAGCGGGGGGAACACCGGGGAGCTGTTTTTT,TRBJ2-2,once,TRBV7-6,TRBD2
CSVEGGQGRHGYTF,TGCAGCGTTGAAGGGGGGCAGGGGCGTCATGGCTACACCTTC,TRBJ1-2,.,TRBV29-1,.
CAARTVNNSPLHF,TGTGCCGCCCGGACAGTCAATAATTCACCCCTCCACTTT,TRBJ1-6,.,TRBV30,.
CASSLARLAGVGELFF,TGTGCCAGCAGCTTAGCTAGACTAGCGGGAGTCGGGGAGCTGTTTTTT,TRBJ2-2,few,TRBV7-2,TRBD2
CASSRLQAAAAGSPLHF,TGTGCCAGCAGCCGATTACAGGCGGCAGCGGCGGGTTCACCCCTCCACTTT,TRBJ1-6,.,TRBV5-6,.
CSAKRDTEAFF,TGCAGTGCTAAGCGGGACACTGAAGCTTTCTTT,TRBJ1-1,.,TRBV20-1,.
CASSQITYEQYF,TGTGCCAGCAGCCAAATAACCTACGAGCAGTACTTC,TRBJ2-7,.,TRBV16,.
CASSFGQGSYGYTF,TGTGCCAGCAGTTTCGGTCAGGGGAGCTATGGCTACACCTTC,TRBJ1-2,.,TRBV28,.
CASDPDRGRNYGYTF,TGTGCCAGCGACCCGGACAGGGGGAGAAACTATGGCTACACCTTC,TRBJ1-2,.,TRBV5-6,TRBD1
CASSFSQPYEQYF,TGCGCCAGCAGCTTTTCACAACCCTACGAGCAGTACTTC,TRBJ2-7,.,TRBV5-1,.
CASNPRQGAHYGYTF,TGTGCCAGCAACCCCAGACAGGGGGCTCACTATGGCTACACCTTC,TRBJ1-2,.,TRBV7-2,TRBD1
CASSPRDLSDTQYF,TGTGCCAGCAGCCCCCGGGACTTATCCGATACGCAGTATTTT,TRBJ2-3,.,TRBV4-2,.
CASSQETPYEQYF,TGTGCCAGCAGCCAAGAAACCCCCTACGAGCAGTACTTC,TRBJ2-7,.,TRBV4-2,.
CASSPPVGKEAFF,TGTGCCAGCTCACCACCCGTCGGGAAAGAAGCTTTCTTT,TRBJ1-1,.,TRBV18,.
CASRPGQTNTEAFF,TGTGCCAGCAGACCGGGACAAACGAACACTGAAGCTTTCTTT,TRBJ1-1,once,TRBV6-5,.
CASLLGVSQPQHF,TGTGCCAGCCTATTGGGGGTCTCCCAGCCCCAGCATTTT,TRBJ1-5,.,TRBV6-1,.
CAISETLGDTEAFF,TGTGCCATCAGTGAGACCTTGGGGGACACTGAAGCTTTCTTT,TRBJ1-1,.,TRBV10-3,.
CATSRTDRGHQPQHF,TGTGCCACCAGCAGAACCGACAGGGGGCATCAGCCCCAGCATTTT,TRBJ1-5,.,TRBV15,TRBD1
CASSLGVAGVGNEQFF,TGTGCCAGCAGCTTAGGCGTAGCGGGAGTGGGCAATGAGCAGTTCTTC,TRBJ2-1,.,TRBV5-8,TRBD2
CSVTQGNDSGELFF,TGCAGCGTTACACAGGGGAACGATTCCGGGGAGCTGTTTTTT,TRBJ2-2,.,TRBV29-1,TRBD1
CASSSTTSSSYNEQFF,TGTGCCAGCAGCTCAACGACTAGCAGTTCCTACAATGAGCAGTTCTTC,TRBJ2-1,.,TRBV5-6,TRBD2
CASSLTGTSGGGNEQFF,TGTGCCAGCAGCTTAACCGGGACTAGCGGGGGTGGCAATGAGCAGTTCTTC,TRBJ2-1,.,TRBV7-3,TRBD2
CASSWDIASGDQETQYF,TGCGCCAGCAGCTGGGATATCGCTAGCGGGGACCAAGAGACCCAGTACTTC,TRBJ2-5,.,TRBV5-1,TRBD2
CASSFDRTEQYF,TGTGCCAGCAGTTTCGACAGGACCGAGCAGTACTTC,TRBJ2-7,.,TRBV2,.
CASRGQNTGELFF,TGTGCCAGTAGGGGACAAAACACCGGGGAGCTGTTTTTT,TRBJ2-2,.,TRBV19,.
CASSVGRGYEQYF,TGTGCCAGCAGTGTGGGCAGGGGCTACGAGCAGTACTTC,TRBJ2-7,once,TRBV2,.
CASSSEQGGTEAFF,TGTGCCAGCAGCTCCGAACAGGGGGGAACTGAAGCTTTCTTT,TRBJ1-1,.,TRBV7-2,TRBD1
CASSLVVSGYEKLFF,TGTGCCAGCAGCTTAGTAGTCAGCGGGTATGAAAAACTGTTTTTT,TRBJ1-4,.,TRBV7-2,.
CASSQETIGAGNEKLFF,TGCGCCAGCAGCCAAGAAACTATCGGGGCCGGGAATGAAAAACTGTTTTTT,TRBJ1-4,.,TRBV4-1,.
CASSQAEAGQHEKLFF,TGTGCCAGCAGCCAAGCTGAGGCAGGGCAACATGAAAAACTGTTTTTT,TRBJ1-4,.,TRBV4-2,.
CASSLTGTQETQYF,TGTGCCAGCAGCTTGACAGGGACCCAAGAGACCCAGTACTTC,TRBJ2-5,.,TRBV5-6,.
CASSTATGDQPQHF,TGTGCCAGCTCAACGGCCACCGGGGATCAGCCCCAGCATTTT,TRBJ1-5,medium-sized,TRBV18,.